The 3 T cell receptor beta chains reported below all come from one sample, sequenced in a study of T cell responses to AZD1222 COVID-19 vaccine. Libraries were prepared by immunoSEQ multiplex PCR; TCRdb keeps only in-frame clonotypes and omits some of them. This sample carries 180,000 or so clones, approximately 93% of them seen once, and the ten largest clones take approximately 1%. Sequences were derived from peripheral blood, sampled 28 days after the second AZD1222 dose. Receptor source: an adult who received the AZD1222 COVID-19 vaccine.

The chain recombines TRBV4-1 with TRBJ1-4; D is perhaps TRBD1 (5 bases). V gave up 4 bases and J gave up 2 bases, with 14 bases separating them. CDR1 is MGHRA, CDR2 YSYEKL, per germline. The CDR3 covers 16 residues. CDR3 sequence (DNA): TGCGCCAGCAGCCTTGGATACGGGGCGACTAATGAAAAACTGTTTTTT. Amino acids: CASSLGYGATNEKLFF.

In its sample, this clone was seen once. The chain joins TRBV19 to TRBJ1-2; perhaps TRBD1 as D (6 bases). Per germline, CDR1 LNHDA and CDR2 SQIVND (reference sequence). This CDR3 comprises 13 residues. Trimming left V 11 bases short and J 3 bases short, with 16 bases between. The chain's CDR3 is CAVSRTADYGYTF. The CDR3 DNA is TGTGCCGTCTCCCGGACAGCCGACTATGGCTACACCTTC.

The table lists this clone with a count of one. This chain uses TRBV28 with TRBJ1-1; unclear D gene. The CDR3 is made up of 13 amino acids. V was shortened by 2 bases and J by 4 bases, with 8 bases between the two germline ends. CDR1 is MDHEN, CDR2 SYDVKM, per germline. The CDR3 sequence is CASSLQGITEAFF. As DNA, the CDR3 is TGTGCCAGCAGTTTACAAGGTATCACTGAAGCTTTCTTT.